The sequence of this TCR beta chain was determined in a study of technical replicates of blood from a few donors. Sequencing was performed with immunoSEQ multiplex PCR; in TCRdb, only in-frame clones are kept and a portion is missing. The profile shows tens of thousands of clones, 91% of them singletons. V lost 3 bases to trimming and J lost 8 bases; unmatched junction nucleotides: 5. CDR3 size: 15 residues. Per germline, CDR1 SGHVS and CDR2 FNYEAQ. Sequencing used PBMCs. The TCR was taken from a human donor in good health. Some clones in this sample may be carry-over from other donors' samples. This chain links TRBV7-6 with TRBJ2-2, with 11 bases that match TRBD1. CDR3 DNA sequence: TGTGCCAGCAGCTTGGGACAGGGGGAGTCAGGGGAGCTGTTTTTT. This encodes CASSLGQGESGELFF.